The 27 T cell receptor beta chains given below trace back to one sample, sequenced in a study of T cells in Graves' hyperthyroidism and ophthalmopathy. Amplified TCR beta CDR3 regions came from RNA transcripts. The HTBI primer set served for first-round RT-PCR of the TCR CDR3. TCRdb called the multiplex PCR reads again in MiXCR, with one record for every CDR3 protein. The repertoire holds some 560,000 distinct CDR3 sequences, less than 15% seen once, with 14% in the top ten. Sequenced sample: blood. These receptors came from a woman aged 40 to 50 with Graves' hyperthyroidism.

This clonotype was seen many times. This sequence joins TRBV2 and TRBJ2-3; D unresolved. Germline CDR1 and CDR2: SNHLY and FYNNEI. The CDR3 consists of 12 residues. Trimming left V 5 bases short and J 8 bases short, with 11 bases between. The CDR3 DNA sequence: TGTGCCAGCAGTCTAGAGGTCCCTACGCAGTATTTT. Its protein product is CASSLEVPTQYF.

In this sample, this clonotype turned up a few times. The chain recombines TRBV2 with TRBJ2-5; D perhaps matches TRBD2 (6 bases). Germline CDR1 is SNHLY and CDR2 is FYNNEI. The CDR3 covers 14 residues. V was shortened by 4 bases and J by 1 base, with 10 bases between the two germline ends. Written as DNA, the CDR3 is TGTGCCAGCAGTGGCGGGACTGTCCAAGAGACCCAGTACTTC. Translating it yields CASSGGTVQETQYF.

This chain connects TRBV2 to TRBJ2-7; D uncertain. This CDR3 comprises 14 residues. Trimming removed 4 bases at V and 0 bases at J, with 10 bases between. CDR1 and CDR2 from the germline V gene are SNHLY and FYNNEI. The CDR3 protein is CASSVRWVSYEQYF. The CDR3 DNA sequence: TGTGCCAGCAGTGTTAGGTGGGTCTCCTACGAGCAGTACTTC.

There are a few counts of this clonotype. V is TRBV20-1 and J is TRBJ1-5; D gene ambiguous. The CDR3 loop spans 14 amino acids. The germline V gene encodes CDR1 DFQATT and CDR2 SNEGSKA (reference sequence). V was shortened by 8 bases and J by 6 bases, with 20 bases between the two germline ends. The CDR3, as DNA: TGCAGTACTATGGCGGGAACGAAGGGTCAGCCCCAGCATTTT. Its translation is CSTMAGTKGQPQHF.

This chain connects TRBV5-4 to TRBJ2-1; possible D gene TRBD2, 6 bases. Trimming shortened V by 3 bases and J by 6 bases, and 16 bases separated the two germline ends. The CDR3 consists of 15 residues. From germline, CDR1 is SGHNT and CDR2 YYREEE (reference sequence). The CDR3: CASSSGLTLSNEQFF. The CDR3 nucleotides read TGTGCCAGCAGCTCTGGACTAACCCTCTCCAATGAGCAGTTCTTC.

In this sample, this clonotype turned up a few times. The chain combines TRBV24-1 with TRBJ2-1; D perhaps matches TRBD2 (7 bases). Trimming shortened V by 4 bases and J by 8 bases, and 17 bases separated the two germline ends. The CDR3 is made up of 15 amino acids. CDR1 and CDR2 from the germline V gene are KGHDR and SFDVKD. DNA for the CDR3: TGTGCCACCAGTGACCCGGGGGGCAGGACGTATGAGCAGTTCTTC. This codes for CATSDPGGRTYEQFF.

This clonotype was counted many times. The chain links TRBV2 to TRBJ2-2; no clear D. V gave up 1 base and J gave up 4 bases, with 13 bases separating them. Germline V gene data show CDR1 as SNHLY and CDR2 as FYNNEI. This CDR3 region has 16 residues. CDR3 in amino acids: CASSEETPGLTGELFF. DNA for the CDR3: TGTGCCAGCAGTGAAGAGACTCCGGGCCTCACCGGGGAGCTGTTTTTT.

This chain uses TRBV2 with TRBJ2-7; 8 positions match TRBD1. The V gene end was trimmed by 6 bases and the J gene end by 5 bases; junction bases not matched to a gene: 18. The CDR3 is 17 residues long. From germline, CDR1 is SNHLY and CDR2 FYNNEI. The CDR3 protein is CASSLWGTGVSRDEQYF. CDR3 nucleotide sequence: TGTGCCAGCAGCTTGTGGGGGACAGGTGTATCACGGGACGAGCAGTACTTC.

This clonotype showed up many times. CDR3 sequence (DNA): TGTGCCAGCAGTGAAGCCCTAAATGAGCAGTTCTTC. Encoded protein: CASSEALNEQFF. This sequence joins TRBV6-1 and TRBJ2-1; D unclear. This CDR3 contains 12 residues. The V end was cut by 0 bases, the J end by 7 bases, with 4 bases between. The V gene's germline CDR1 is MNHNS and CDR2 SASEGT.

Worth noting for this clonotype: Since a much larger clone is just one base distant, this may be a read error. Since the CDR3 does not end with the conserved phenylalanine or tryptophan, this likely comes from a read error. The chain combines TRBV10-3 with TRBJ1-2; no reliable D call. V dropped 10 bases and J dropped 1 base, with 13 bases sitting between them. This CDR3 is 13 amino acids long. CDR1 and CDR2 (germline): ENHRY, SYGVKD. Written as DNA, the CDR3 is TGTGCCACCTTACTGGGAGATAACTATGGCTACACCCTC. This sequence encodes CATLLGDNYGYTL.

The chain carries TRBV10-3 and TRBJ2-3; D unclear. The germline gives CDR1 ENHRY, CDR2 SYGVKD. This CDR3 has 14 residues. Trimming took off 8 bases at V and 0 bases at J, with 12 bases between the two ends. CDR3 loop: CAIGGVASTDTQYF. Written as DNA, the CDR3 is TGTGCCATCGGCGGCGTTGCTAGCACAGATACGCAGTATTTT.

The CDR3 region has the DNA TGTGCCAGCAGACGAGACATGGCTAGCGCAACCTACGAGCAGTACTTC. This translates into CASRRDMASATYEQYF. V and J are TRBV6-1 and TRBJ2-7; D is possibly TRBD2 (6 bases). CDR3 size: 16 residues. Germline loops: CDR1 MNHNS, CDR2 SASEGT. V lost 6 bases to trimming and J lost 2 bases, with 20 bases between them.

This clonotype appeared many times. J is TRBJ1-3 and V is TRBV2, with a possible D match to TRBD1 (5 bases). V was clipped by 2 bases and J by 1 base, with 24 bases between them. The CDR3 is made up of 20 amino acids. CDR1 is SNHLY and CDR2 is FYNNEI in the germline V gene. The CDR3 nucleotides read TGTGCCAGCAGTGAATACGGCAGGGAACTCCTCGGGAGGTCTGGAAACACCATATATTTT. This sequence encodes CASSEYGRELLGRSGNTIYF.

CDR3 amino acids: CASSGSRFSSYEQYF. The CDR3 bases are TGTGCCAGCAGTGGGTCAAGATTCAGCTCCTACGAGCAGTACTTC. V and J are TRBV25-1 and TRBJ2-7; D remains ambiguous. V was trimmed by 4 bases and J by 0 bases, leaving 13 bases between them. Germline CDR1 reads MGHDK; CDR2 reads SYGVNS. The CDR3 contains 15 residues.

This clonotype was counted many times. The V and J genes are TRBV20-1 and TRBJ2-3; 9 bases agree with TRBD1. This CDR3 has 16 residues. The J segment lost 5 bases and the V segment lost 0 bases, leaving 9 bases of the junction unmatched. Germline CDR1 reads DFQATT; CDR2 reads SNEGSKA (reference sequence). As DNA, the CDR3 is TGCAGTGCTAGAGACCCCGGACAGGGGAGGGGAGATACGCAGTATTTT. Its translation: CSARDPGQGRGDTQYF.

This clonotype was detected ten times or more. CDR3 nucleotides: TGTGCCAGCAGCGTAGGACTAGCGGGAGGTGAGCAGTTCTTC. It encodes CASSVGLAGGEQFF. The chain carries TRBV9 and TRBJ2-1; TRBD2 agrees at 13 bases. Germline V gives CDR1 SGDLS, CDR2 YYNGEE. Germline trimming cut 0 bases from V and 9 bases from J; bases unmatched to any gene: 0. The CDR3 sequence is 14 residues long.

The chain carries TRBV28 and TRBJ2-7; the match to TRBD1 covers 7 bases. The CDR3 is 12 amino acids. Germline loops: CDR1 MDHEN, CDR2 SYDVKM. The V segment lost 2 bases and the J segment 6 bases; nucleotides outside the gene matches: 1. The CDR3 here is CASSLNRGEQYF. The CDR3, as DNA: TGTGCCAGCAGTTTAAACAGGGGCGAGCAGTACTTC.

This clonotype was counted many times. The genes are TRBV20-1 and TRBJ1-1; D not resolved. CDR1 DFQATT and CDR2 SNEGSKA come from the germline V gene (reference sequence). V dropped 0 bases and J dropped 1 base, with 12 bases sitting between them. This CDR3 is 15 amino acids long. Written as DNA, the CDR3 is TGCAGTGCTAGAGATCAGAGGAAAGGGAACACTGAAGCTTTCTTT. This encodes CSARDQRKGNTEAFF.

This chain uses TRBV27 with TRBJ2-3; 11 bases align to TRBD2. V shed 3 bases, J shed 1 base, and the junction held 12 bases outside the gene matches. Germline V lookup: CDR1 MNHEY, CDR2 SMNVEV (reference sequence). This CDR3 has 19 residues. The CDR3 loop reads CASSFLWEPGLAGTDTQYF. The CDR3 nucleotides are TGTGCCAGCAGTTTTTTATGGGAACCGGGACTAGCGGGCACAGATACGCAGTATTTT.

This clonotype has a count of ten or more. The CDR3 reads CASTKGGQGNEQYF. The CDR3 region has the DNA TGTGCCAGCACCAAAGGGGGACAGGGGAACGAGCAGTACTTC. This rearrangement joins TRBV6-1 to TRBJ2-7; TRBD1 agrees at 10 bases. The germline V gene has CDR1 MNHNS and CDR2 SASEGT. The trim removed 7 bases at V and 5 bases at J, leaving 8 bases unmatched. The CDR3 is 14 residues long.

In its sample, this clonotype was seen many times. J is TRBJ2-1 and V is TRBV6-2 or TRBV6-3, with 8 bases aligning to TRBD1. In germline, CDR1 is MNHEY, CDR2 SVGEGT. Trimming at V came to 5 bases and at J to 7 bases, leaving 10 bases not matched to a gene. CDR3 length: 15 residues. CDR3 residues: CASSRTGRRENEQFF. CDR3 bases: TGTGCCAGCAGTAGGACAGGGAGAAGGGAGAATGAGCAGTTCTTC.

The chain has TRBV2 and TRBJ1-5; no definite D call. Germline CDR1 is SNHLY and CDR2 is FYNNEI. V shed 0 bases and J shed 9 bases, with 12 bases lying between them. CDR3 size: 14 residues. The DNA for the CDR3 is TGTGCCAGCAGTGAAGCGCTAGGGTTTCGGCCCCAGCATTTT. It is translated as CASSEALGFRPQHF.

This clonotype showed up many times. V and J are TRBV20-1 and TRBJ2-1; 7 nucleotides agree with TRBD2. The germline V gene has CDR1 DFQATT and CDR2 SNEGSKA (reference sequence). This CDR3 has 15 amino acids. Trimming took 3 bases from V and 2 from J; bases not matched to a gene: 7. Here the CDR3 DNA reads TGCAGTGCTAGGGAAGGGAGGGAAACCTACAATGAGCAGTTCTTC. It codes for CSAREGRETYNEQFF.

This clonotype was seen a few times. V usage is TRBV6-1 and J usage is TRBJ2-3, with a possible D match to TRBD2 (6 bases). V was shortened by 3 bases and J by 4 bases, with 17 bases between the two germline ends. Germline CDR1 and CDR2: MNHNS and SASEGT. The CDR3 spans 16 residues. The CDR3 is CASSDAGFGRADTQYF. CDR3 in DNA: TGTGCCAGCAGTGATGCGGGATTCGGTCGGGCAGATACGCAGTATTTT.

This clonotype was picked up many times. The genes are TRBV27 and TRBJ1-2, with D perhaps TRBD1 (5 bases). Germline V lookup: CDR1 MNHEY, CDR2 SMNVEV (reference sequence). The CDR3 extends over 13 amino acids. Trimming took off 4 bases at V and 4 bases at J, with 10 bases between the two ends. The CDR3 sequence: CASSSSDSYGYTF. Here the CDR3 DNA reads TGTGCCAGCAGTTCATCTGACAGCTATGGCTACACCTTC.

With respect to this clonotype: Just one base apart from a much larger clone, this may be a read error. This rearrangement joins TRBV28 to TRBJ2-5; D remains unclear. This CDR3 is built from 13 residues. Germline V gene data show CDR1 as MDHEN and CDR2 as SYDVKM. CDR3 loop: CASSLTAEETRYF. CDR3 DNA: TGTGCCAGCAGTTTAACAGCAGAAGAGACCCGGTACTTC.

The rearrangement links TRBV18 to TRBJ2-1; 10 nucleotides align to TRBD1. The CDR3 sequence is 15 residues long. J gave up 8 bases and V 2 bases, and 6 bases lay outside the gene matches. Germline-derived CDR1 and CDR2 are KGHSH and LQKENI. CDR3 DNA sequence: TGTGCCAGCTCACCAAGTCCCGGGACAGGGGATGAGCAGTTCTTC. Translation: CASSPSPGTGDEQFF. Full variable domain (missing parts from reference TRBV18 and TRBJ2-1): NAGVMQNPRHLVRRRGQEARLRCSPMKGHSHVYWYRQLPEEGLKFMVYLQKENIIDESGMPKERFSAEFPKEGPSILRIQQVVRGDSAAYFCASSPSPGTGDEQFFGPGTRLTVL.